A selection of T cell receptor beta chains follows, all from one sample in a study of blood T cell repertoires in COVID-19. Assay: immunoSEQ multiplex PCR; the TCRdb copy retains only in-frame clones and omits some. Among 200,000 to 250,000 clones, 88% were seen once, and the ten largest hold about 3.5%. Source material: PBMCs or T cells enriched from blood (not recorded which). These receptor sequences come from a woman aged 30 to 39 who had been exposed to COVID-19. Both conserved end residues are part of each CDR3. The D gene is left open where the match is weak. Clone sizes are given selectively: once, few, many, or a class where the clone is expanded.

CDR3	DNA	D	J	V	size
CASSLGGQGAGTQYF	TGTGCCAGCAGCTTAGGGGGACAGGGGGCAGGGACCCAGTACTTC	TRBD1	TRBJ2-5	TRBV7-6	-
CASSRAGADTQYF	TGTGCCAGTAGTCGTGCGGGGGCAGATACGCAGTATTTT	TRBD2	TRBJ2-3	TRBV19	few
CASSYPDRGRAEQYF	TGTGCCAGCAGTTACCCGGACAGGGGGCGCGCCGAGCAGTACTTC	TRBD1	TRBJ2-7	TRBV6-5	-
CASSIDSGDQETQYF	TGTGCCAGTAGTATAGATAGCGGAGATCAAGAGACCCAGTACTTC	-	TRBJ2-5	TRBV19	-
CASSPIRVVKVTEAFF	TGTGCCAGCAGCCCGATCAGGGTAGTAAAGGTCACTGAAGCTTTCTTT	-	TRBJ1-1	TRBV11-2	-
CASSPRDRTSTDTQYF	TGTGCCAGCAGTCCCCGGGACAGAACTAGCACAGATACGCAGTATTTT	TRBD1	TRBJ2-3	TRBV27	-
CASRFQGFRHTEAFF	TGTGCAAGTCGCTTCCAGGGTTTTAGGCACACTGAAGCTTTCTTT	-	TRBJ1-1	TRBV12-2	-
CASSLPDRELREQYF	TGTGCCAGCAGTTTACCGGACAGGGAGCTTCGGGAGCAGTACTTC	TRBD1	TRBJ2-7	TRBV27	few
CASSVGASGGNTGELFF	TGCGCCAGCAGCGTAGGCGCTAGCGGGGGCAACACCGGGGAGCTGTTTTTT	TRBD2	TRBJ2-2	TRBV5-1	-
CASSLEIPLLAGVFPNEQFF	TGTGCCAGCAGCTTAGAGATACCATTACTAGCGGGAGTATTTCCCAATGAGCAGTTCTTC	TRBD2	TRBJ2-1	TRBV11-3	-
CASSLGLDRETQYF	TGCGCCAGCAGCTTGGGGCTAGATAGGGAGACCCAGTACTTC	-	TRBJ2-5	TRBV5-1	-
CSVDEGGGLYNEQFF	TGCAGCGTTGATGAGGGGGGGGGTCTTTACAATGAGCAGTTCTTC	-	TRBJ2-1	TRBV29-1	-
CASSNRQGRSGYTF	TGTGCCAGCAGTAACAGACAGGGTCGCAGCGGCTACACCTTC	TRBD1	TRBJ1-2	TRBV6-5	-
CASSFKLAVSTDTQYF	TGTGCCAGCAGTTTTAAACTAGCGGTCAGCACAGATACGCAGTATTTT	TRBD2	TRBJ2-3	TRBV27	-
CASRSSGGSGRYEQYF	TGCGCCAGCAGGTCTAGCGGGGGGAGTGGTAGGTACGAGCAGTACTTC	TRBD2	TRBJ2-7	TRBV10-2	-
CASSETDTEAFF	TGCGCCAGCAGTGAGACAGACACTGAAGCTTTCTTT	-	TRBJ1-1	TRBV10-1	-
CASSLRTSGSYEQYF	TGTGCCAGCAGCCTTCGGACTAGCGGGAGTTACGAGCAGTACTTC	TRBD2	TRBJ2-7	TRBV13	few
CASSQADRQGANSRSFYEQYF	TGTGCCAGCAGCCAAGCCGACCGACAGGGGGCGAACTCCCGGTCTTTCTACGAGCAGTACTTC	TRBD1	TRBJ2-7	TRBV3-1/TRBV3-2	-
CSAESYNEQFF	TGCAGTGCTGAGTCCTACAATGAGCAGTTCTTC	-	TRBJ2-1	TRBV20-1	-
CASSFPRTGFQETQYF	TGTGCCAGCAGCTTTCCCCGGACTGGATTCCAAGAGACCCAGTACTTC	-	TRBJ2-5	TRBV11-2	-
CASSDGGFSPLHF	TGTGCCAGCAGTGATGGCGGGTTCTCACCCCTCCACTTT	-	TRBJ1-6	TRBV2	-
CASSLYGGGVEVLTF	TGTGCCAGCAGCTTATATGGGGGAGGGGTTGAGGTCCTGACTTTC	TRBD2	TRBJ2-6	TRBV7-3	-
CASSPRVTGRDEKLFF	TGTGCCAGTAGTCCAAGAGTGACAGGGCGAGATGAAAAACTGTTTTTT	TRBD1	TRBJ1-4	TRBV19	-
CASSAILAGVYEQYF	TGCGCCAGCAGCGCGATCCTAGCGGGAGTCTACGAGCAGTACTTC	TRBD2	TRBJ2-7	TRBV5-1	-
CASSSGKVGNQPQHF	TGTGCCAGCAGTTCAGGGAAGGTTGGCAATCAGCCCCAGCATTTT	-	TRBJ1-5	TRBV6-5	-
CASRRWLAGVGDTQYF	TGTGCCAGCAGGAGATGGCTAGCGGGAGTAGGGGATACGCAGTATTTT	TRBD2	TRBJ2-3	TRBV28	-
CASRTVLTSTDTQYF	TGTGCCAGCAGGACAGTCTTAACTAGCACAGATACGCAGTATTTT	-	TRBJ2-3	TRBV27	-
CASSLGRREDIYRETQYF	TGTGCCAGCAGCTTAGGACGGAGGGAAGACATATATCGGGAGACCCAGTACTTC	-	TRBJ2-5	TRBV11-3	-
CASSPPSNTEAFF	TGTGCCAGCTCCCCGCCCAGTAACACTGAAGCTTTCTTT	-	TRBJ1-1	TRBV18	-
CASREGGLDTQYF	TGTGCCAGCAGGGAGGGGGGGCTGGATACGCAGTATTTT	-	TRBJ2-3	TRBV28	-
CASSLQGRVEETQYF	TGCGCCAGCAGCTTGCAAGGCAGGGTGGAAGAGACCCAGTACTTC	-	TRBJ2-5	TRBV5-1	few
CASSQVPRVEQYF	TGTGCCAGCAGCCAAGTCCCCAGGGTCGAGCAGTACTTC	-	TRBJ2-7	TRBV3-1/TRBV3-2	many
CASSSTSGRPYEQYF	TGTGCCAGCAGCTCGACTAGCGGGAGACCGTACGAGCAGTACTTC	TRBD2	TRBJ2-7	TRBV11-2	once
CASRSIQGLRVKRTEAFF	TGTGCCAGTAGAAGCATACAGGGCCTACGCGTTAAGAGGACTGAAGCTTTCTTT	-	TRBJ1-1	TRBV19	once
CSASKQGARQPQHF	TGCAGTGCTAGTAAACAGGGGGCGCGGCAGCCCCAGCATTTT	TRBD1	TRBJ1-5	TRBV20-1	-
CASSRGQRGETQYF	TGTGCCAGCAGCCGCGGCCAGAGGGGGGAGACCCAGTACTTC	-	TRBJ2-5	TRBV7-2	-
CASSLQTGARPMNTEAFF	TGTGCCAGCAGCCTTCAGACGGGAGCCCGACCCATGAACACTGAAGCTTTCTTT	-	TRBJ1-1	TRBV3-1/TRBV3-2	-
CASSYSRDQGYTF	TGTGCCAGCAGTTACTCCCGGGATCAGGGCTACACCTTC	-	TRBJ1-2	TRBV6-5	-
CASSPTGTAYSPLHF	TGTGCCAGCAGTCCTACCGGGACAGCGTATTCACCCCTCCACTTT	TRBD1	TRBJ1-6	TRBV2	-
CASSQDSGRRETQYF	TGCGCCAGCAGCCAGGACAGCGGGAGAAGAGAGACCCAGTACTTC	TRBD2	TRBJ2-5	TRBV4-1	once
CASRRQGLRETQYF	TGTGCCAGCAGGCGACAGGGGCTGAGAGAGACCCAGTACTTC	TRBD1	TRBJ2-5	TRBV11-2	-
CAISVPSGRIAGELFF	TGTGCCATCAGTGTGCCTAGCGGGAGAATAGCCGGGGAGCTGTTTTTT	TRBD2	TRBJ2-2	TRBV10-3	once
CASSLFGGKFEQFF	TGTGCCAGCAGCTTATTCGGGGGGAAGTTTGAGCAGTTCTTC	TRBD2	TRBJ2-1	TRBV13	-
CASRRQGSSGNTIYF	TGTGCCAGCAGGAGACAGGGCTCCTCTGGAAACACCATATATTTT	TRBD1	TRBJ1-3	TRBV2	-
CASSTRGPGTDTQYF	TGTGCCAGCAGCACTAGGGGGCCCGGCACAGATACGCAGTATTTT	TRBD1	TRBJ2-3	TRBV5-6	-
CASSPRTRSPYEQYF	TGTGCCAGCAGTCCTAGGACTAGGAGTCCATACGAGCAGTACTTC	TRBD2	TRBJ2-7	TRBV2	-
CASSKKTGGSRETQYF	TGTGCCAGTAGTAAGAAGACAGGGGGGTCCAGAGAGACCCAGTACTTC	TRBD1	TRBJ2-5	TRBV19	-
CASSHPAGRYNEQFF	TGTGCCAGCAGCCACCCTGCGGGCCGATACAATGAGCAGTTCTTC	-	TRBJ2-1	TRBV14	-
CAWSQTGQGISPLHF	TGTGCCTGGAGTCAGACCGGACAGGGGATTTCACCCCTCCACTTT	TRBD1	TRBJ1-6	TRBV30	few
CASSSGQGIRTEAFF	TGTGCCAGTAGTTCCGGACAGGGGATTAGGACTGAAGCTTTCTTT	TRBD1	TRBJ1-1	TRBV19	-
CASSSPTSRPSDTQYF	TGTGCCAGCAGCTCCCCGACTAGTAGGCCCTCAGATACGCAGTATTTT	-	TRBJ2-3	TRBV11-1	-
CSASRGVHQPQHF	TGCAGTGCTAGTCGGGGGGTCCATCAGCCCCAGCATTTT	-	TRBJ1-5	TRBV20-1	-
CASSLNRDQPQHF	TGTGCCAGCAGTCTAAACAGGGATCAGCCCCAGCATTTT	-	TRBJ1-5	TRBV6-5	-
CASSRLDRVASEAFF	TGTGCCAGCAGTCGCTTAGACAGGGTCGCGTCTGAAGCTTTCTTT	TRBD1	TRBJ1-1	TRBV6-5	-
CASSHGTSGSFADTQYF	TGTGCCAGCAGCCACGGGACTAGCGGGAGTTTCGCAGATACGCAGTATTTT	TRBD2	TRBJ2-3	TRBV11-2	-
CASSQVGTKEAFF	TGCGCCAGCAGCCAAGTAGGGACAAAAGAAGCTTTCTTT	-	TRBJ1-1	TRBV4-1	-
CASSYDAGGPGEQYF	TGTGCCAGCAGTTACGACGCGGGAGGGCCTGGAGAGCAGTACTTC	TRBD2	TRBJ2-7	TRBV6-2/TRBV6-3	-
CATSRDRGHNEQFF	TGTGCCACCAGCAGAGATAGAGGGCACAATGAGCAGTTCTTC	-	TRBJ2-1	TRBV15	-